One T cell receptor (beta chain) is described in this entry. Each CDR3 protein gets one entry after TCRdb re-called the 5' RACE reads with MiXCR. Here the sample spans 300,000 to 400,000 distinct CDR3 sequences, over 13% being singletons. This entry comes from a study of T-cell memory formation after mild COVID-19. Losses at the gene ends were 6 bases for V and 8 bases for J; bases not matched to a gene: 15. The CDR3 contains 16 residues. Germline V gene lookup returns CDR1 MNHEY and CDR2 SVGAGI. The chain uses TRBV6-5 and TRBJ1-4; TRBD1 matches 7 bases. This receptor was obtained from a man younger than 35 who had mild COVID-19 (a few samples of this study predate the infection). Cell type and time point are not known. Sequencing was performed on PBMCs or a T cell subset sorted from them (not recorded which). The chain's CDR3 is CASRPKDRGRGEKLFF. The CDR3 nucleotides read TGTGCCAGCAGGCCGAAGGATAGGGGGCGAGGGGAAAAACTGTTTTTT.